This T cell receptor (beta chain) was retrieved from a study of graft-versus-host responses after intestinal transplantation. The CDR3 sequence is 14 residues long. The germline V gene encodes CDR1 GTSNPN and CDR2 SVGIG (reference sequence). V lost 0 bases, J lost 1 base, and 10 bases lay in between. Concerning this clone: The antigen remains unidentified.

Repertoires were generated with immunoSEQ multiplex PCR, while TCRdb's copy carries only in-frame clones and drops some. This sample has about 86,000 clones, with around nine tenths found just once. The TCR comes from a human donor who received an intestinal transplant. The sample in question was unstimulated CD8+ T cells sorted from spleen or lymph node cells, obtained before intestinal transplant. The rearrangement links TRBV30 to TRBJ2-7; D is unclear. The CDR3 DNA follows: TGTGCCTGGAGTGTCGGGTTTTCGTCCTACGAGCAGTACTTC. This sequence encodes CAWSVGFSSYEQYF. Full variable domain (rest looked up from reference TRBV30 and TRBJ2-7): SQTIHQWPATLVQPVGSPLSLECTVEGTSNPNLYWYRQAAGRGLQLLFYSVGIGQISSEVPQNLSASRPQDRQFILSSKKLLLSDSGFYLCAWSVGFSSYEQYFGPGTRLTVT.